This entry is about one T cell receptor beta chain. The antigen remains undetermined. The sample originates from a study of CD4 T cells in relation to SARS-CoV-2 and coronaviruses. Whole-study context: PBMCs were cultured with antigen for less than twelve days before TCR beta sequencing. Convalescent donors were aged roughly 21 to 75, with median roughly 42 years. The HLA restriction of the shared crossreactive spike epitopes was mapped.

Data came from immunoSEQ multiplex PCR; TCRdb stores just in-frame clones and leaves some out. The sample consists of about 36,000 clones, about three quarters of them appearing once. The study, taken as a whole, reports: Pre-pandemic and post-infection samples never came from the same donor.

The sequence was obtained from an adult with COVID-19. Sequencing used memory CD4+ T cells from PBMCs, cultured in vitro.

Here the CDR3 DNA reads TGTGCCAGCAATCCGGGGGGTCAGGAAGAGACCCAGTACTTC. Protein: CASNPGGQEETQYF. The chain couples TRBV28 to TRBJ2-5; 7 bases match TRBD2. The V gene's germline CDR1 is MDHEN and CDR2 SYDVKM. The CDR3 runs to 14 residues. With V trimmed by 7 bases and J by 3 bases, 8 bases remained unmatched. The full variable domain, rest sourced from reference TRBV28 and TRBJ2-5, is DVKVTQSSRYLVKRTGEKVFLECVQDMDHENMFWYRQDPGLGLRLIYFSYDVKMKEKGDIPEGYSVSREKKERFSLILESASTNQTSMYLCASNPGGQEETQYFGPGTRLLVL.